The 28 T cell receptor beta chains below come from one sample, sequenced in a study of human T cells and chemical hapten exposure. The starting material, unfractionated whole blood, was used for total RNA extraction. What the library attached to individual cDNA molecules were unique molecular identifiers. Each CDR3 protein is one row after TCRdb ran MiXCR on the reads. The table shows 100,000 to 150,000 distinct CDR3 sequences, with over 7.5% occurring only once. What was sequenced was whole blood. These receptors came from a human donor in good health. Some clones in this sample may be carry-over from other donors' samples.

This clonotype was picked up many times. The rearrangement links TRBV15 to TRBJ1-5, with 8 bases aligning to TRBD1. With 1 base clipped from V and 6 bases from J, the junction kept 5 bases outside the gene matches. The CDR3 is 15 amino acids. The germline V gene encodes CDR1 LNHNV and CDR2 YYDKDF (reference sequence). The DNA of the CDR3 is TGTGCCACCAGCAGAGGACAGGGGCTGGGTCAGCCCCAGCATTTT. Translated: CATSRGQGLGQPQHF.

This clonotype was detected ten times or more. The chain recombines TRBV29-1 with TRBJ1-2, with D possibly TRBD1 on 5 matching bases. V lost 7 bases and J 3 bases, leaving 15 bases between the germline ends. The length of the CDR3 is 13 residues. Germline-derived CDR1 and CDR2 are SQVTM and ANQGSEA. The CDR3 spells CSAGVGGDYGYTF. DNA of the CDR3: TGCAGCGCCGGGGTCGGGGGAGACTATGGCTACACCTTC.

This clonotype was counted between two and nine times. The chain has TRBV29-1 and TRBJ2-6; 7 bases map to TRBD2. Germline V CDR1 and CDR2: SQVTM, ANQGSEA. With 6 bases clipped from V and 4 bases from J, the junction kept 6 bases outside the gene matches. The CDR3 runs 14 residues. The CDR3 reads CSVGGVSGANVLTF. The CDR3 nucleotides are TGCAGCGTGGGAGGGGTCTCGGGGGCCAACGTCCTGACTTTC.

The rearrangement joins TRBV29-1 to TRBJ2-7; 9 bases are a match to TRBD1. The CDR3 consists of 14 residues. Looked up from germline, CDR1 is SQVTM and CDR2 is ANQGSEA. V gave up 1 base and J gave up 4 bases; unmatched junction bases: 5. DNA for the CDR3: TGCAGCGTTGAAGTAAGGACAGGGGCGTACGAGCAGTACTTC. It is translated as CSVEVRTGAYEQYF.

This clonotype turned up a few times. The V gene is TRBV4-1, the J gene TRBJ1-2; D remains unclear. From germline, CDR1 is MGHRA and CDR2 YSYEKL. V dropped 1 base and J dropped 10 bases, with 13 bases sitting between them. The length of the CDR3 is 13 residues. This CDR3 is CASSQARPGDYTF. CDR3 coding DNA: TGCGCCAGCAGCCAAGCTCGTCCTGGAGACTACACCTTC.

This rearrangement joins TRBV14 to TRBJ2-7; 8 bases fit TRBD1. The ends lost 1 base at V and 1 base at J; junction bases unmatched: 6. Germline CDR1 is SGHDN and CDR2 is FVKESK. The CDR3 is made up of 16 amino acids. CDR3 protein: CASSQVVGQGSYEQYF. The CDR3 DNA is TGTGCCAGCAGCCAAGTAGTCGGACAGGGATCCTACGAGCAGTACTTC.

This clonotype was observed at least ten times. The chain uses TRBV2 and TRBJ1-2, with TRBD1 identical over 8 bases. CDR3 size: 12 residues. V shed 6 bases and J 6 bases; nucleotides not matched to a gene: 3. Germline CDR1 is SNHLY and CDR2 is FYNNEI. CDR3 in DNA: TGTGCCAGCAGACAGGGGGAAGATGGCTACACCTTC. Protein sequence: CASRQGEDGYTF.

This clonotype was detected only a few times. The chain combines TRBV9 with TRBJ2-3; D not resolved. Deletions cut 0 bases from V and 0 bases from J, with 8 bases between. Germline V gene sequence: CDR1 SGDLS, CDR2 YYNGEE. The CDR3 consists of 15 residues. CDR3 DNA: TGTGCCAGCAGCGTAGTGCCGTCTAGCACAGATACGCAGTATTTT. It yields the protein CASSVVPSSTDTQYF.

This clonotype was detected a few times. The chain uses TRBV15 and TRBJ1-1; D remains ambiguous. CDR1 and CDR2 (germline): LNHNV, YYDKDF (reference sequence). This CDR3 comprises 12 residues. Trimming removed 0 bases from V and 8 bases from J, with 7 bases in between. The CDR3 nucleotides are TGTGCCACCAGCAGAGATGGCAGGGAAGCTTTCTTT. Protein: CATSRDGREAFF.

This clonotype was found many times. The genes are TRBV7-8 and TRBJ1-5, with TRBD1 identical over 7 bases. J lost 2 bases, V lost 5 bases, and 6 bases had no gene match. Germline V gene data show CDR1 as SGHVS and CDR2 as FQNEAQ. The CDR3 runs to 15 residues. The CDR3 nucleotides are TGTGCCAGCAGCCAAATCGGGACAGGCAATCAGCCCCAGCATTTT. As protein: CASSQIGTGNQPQHF.

This clonotype was counted only a few times. The J gene is TRBJ2-7, the V gene TRBV19, with 11 bases lining up with TRBD1. J lost 5 bases, V lost 5 bases, and 5 bases had no gene match. Per germline, CDR1 LNHDA and CDR2 SQIVND (reference sequence). The CDR3 length is 14 residues. The CDR3 sequence: CASSEDRGRDEQYF. For the CDR3, the DNA is TGTGCCAGTAGTGAGGACAGGGGGCGCGACGAGCAGTACTTC.

This clonotype was found a few times. V gene TRBV7-2 combines with J gene TRBJ2-7; D may correspond to TRBD1 or TRBD2 (6 bases each). The CDR3 covers 15 residues. Germline CDR1 and CDR2: SGHTA and FQGNSA. Trimming removed 5 bases at V and 4 bases at J, with 18 bases between. CDR3: CASSPIVGGGYEQYF. DNA of the CDR3: TGTGCCAGCAGCCCGATTGTTGGAGGGGGGTACGAGCAGTACTTC.

This clonotype was detected ten times or more. Written as DNA, the CDR3 is TGTGCCACCAGTGATTTGGACAGGGTGGACACTGAAGCTTTCTTT. It encodes CATSDLDRVDTEAFF. The chain links TRBV24-1 to TRBJ1-1; TRBD1 aligns across 7 bases. In germline, CDR1 is KGHDR, CDR2 SFDVKD. The CDR3 has 15 amino acids. Unmatched junction bases numbered 3, after V lost 0 bases and J lost 3 bases.

This clonotype has ten or more counts. V usage is TRBV6-5 and J usage is TRBJ2-3; 10 bases are shared with TRBD2. With 9 bases clipped from V and 1 base from J, the junction kept 7 bases outside the gene matches. The CDR3 totals 15 residues. Germline CDR1 is MNHEY and CDR2 is SVGAGI. The CDR3 region has the DNA TGTGCCAGTTCCATAGCGGGAGGTCGCACAGATACGCAGTATTTT. It is translated as CASSIAGGRTDTQYF.

This clonotype was found many times. The chain's CDR3 is CASSLTTGTGSYEQYF. CDR3 sequence (DNA): TGCGCCAGCAGCCTTACAACCGGGACAGGGTCCTACGAGCAGTACTTC. The rearrangement joins TRBV4-1 to TRBJ2-7; 9 nucleotides agree with TRBD1. With V trimmed by 4 bases and J by 1 base, 8 bases remained unmatched. The CDR3 contains 16 residues. Germline V gene data show CDR1 as MGHRA and CDR2 as YSYEKL.

CDR3 sequence (DNA): TGTGCCAGCAGCCACCCATCTAGCGGGAGGGGTGAGCAGTTCTTC. Protein: CASSHPSSGRGEQFF. This chain joins TRBV3-1 and TRBJ2-1, with 12 bases fitting TRBD2. V was pared by 3 bases and J by 9 bases, with 6 bases of the junction left unmatched. Germline CDR1 reads LGHDT; CDR2 reads YNNKEL (reference sequence). The CDR3 length is 15 residues.

The table lists this clonotype with a few counts. The rearrangement uses TRBV2 and TRBJ2-1; D tentatively fits TRBD1 or TRBD2 (5 bases each). Per the germline V gene, CDR1 is SNHLY and CDR2 is FYNNEI. V was pared by 6 bases and J by 9 bases, with 15 bases between. The CDR3 covers 13 residues. This CDR3 reads CASRKGTQGEQFF. Written as DNA, the CDR3 is TGTGCCAGCAGGAAGGGGACGCAAGGTGAGCAGTTCTTC.

This clonotype was detected many times. V gene TRBV15 combines with J gene TRBJ2-2; no clear D. CDR3 length: 12 residues. The germline V gene has CDR1 LNHNV and CDR2 YYDKDF (reference sequence). The V and J ends lost 7 bases and 6 bases respectively, with 9 bases between them. In DNA, the CDR3 is TGTGCCACCAATGAGCCTCCCGGGGAGCTGTTTTTT. Translation gives CATNEPPGELFF.

This clonotype was seen at least ten times. The chain links TRBV20-1 to TRBJ1-5, with unresolved D. The germline V and J ends were trimmed by 7 bases and 6 bases, with 10 bases remaining between them. This CDR3 region has 11 residues. The germline gives CDR1 DFQATT, CDR2 SNEGSKA (reference sequence). The CDR3 sequence: CSDATRQPQHF. The CDR3 DNA reads as TGCAGTGATGCGACGCGTCAGCCCCAGCATTTT.

This clonotype occurred a few times. This chain joins TRBV4-1 and TRBJ2-3; D may correspond to TRBD1 or TRBD2 (5 bases each). Trimming pared 1 base from V and 4 bases from J, leaving 12 bases between. This CDR3 is 15 amino acids long. Per the germline V gene, CDR1 is MGHRA and CDR2 is YSYEKL. The CDR3 spells CASSQGGERADTQYF. The CDR3 region has the DNA TGCGCCAGCAGCCAAGGAGGGGAAAGGGCAGATACGCAGTATTTT.

Ten or more counts support this clonotype. The gene calls are TRBV6-4 and TRBJ1-6; no clear D gene. V lost 5 bases and J lost 0, with 11 bases in between. The length of the CDR3 is 16 residues. Germline CDR1 MRHNA, CDR2 SNTAGT. The CDR3 DNA sequence: TGTGCCAGCAGTCCCCAGGCCGGCTCCTATAATTCACCCCTCCACTTT. Its protein is CASSPQAGSYNSPLHF.

This sequence joins TRBV6-1 and TRBJ2-7; weak D call: TRBD2 (6 bases). This CDR3 spans 12 amino acids. Germline CDR1 and CDR2: MNHNS and SASEGT. Trimming removed 3 bases at V and 12 bases at J, with 15 bases between. The CDR3 protein is CASSDWRGSRYF. The CDR3 DNA sequence: TGTGCCAGCAGTGATTGGCGGGGATCGCGGTACTTC.

The V and J genes are TRBV10-3 and TRBJ2-7; the D call may be TRBD1 or TRBD2 (5 bases each). The germline gives CDR1 ENHRY, CDR2 SYGVKD. Trimming pared 2 bases from V and 1 base from J, leaving 15 bases between. CDR3 length: 16 amino acids. CDR3 in DNA: TGTGCCATCAGTGAGATCATCGGGGCAGGGTCCTACGAGCAGTACTTC. Translating it yields CAISEIIGAGSYEQYF.

This clonotype was recorded a few times. V and J are TRBV28 and TRBJ2-5, with unresolved D. The CDR3 contains 11 residues. Between the trimmed V and J ends, which lost 3 bases and 5 bases, there was a span of 4 bases. Germline CDR1 reads MDHEN; CDR2 reads SYDVKM. Here the CDR3 DNA reads TGTGCCAGCAGTTTTTTTGAGACCCAGTACTTC. Translation gives CASSFFETQYF.

This chain links TRBV19 with TRBJ1-1; no clear D gene. Germline-derived CDR1 and CDR2 are LNHDA and SQIVND (reference sequence). The CDR3 has 14 residues. V was trimmed by 4 bases and J by 3 bases, leaving 12 bases between them. CDR3 bases: TGTGCCAGTAGTAGTGGGCTTCAAGACACTGAAGCTTTCTTT. Translation gives CASSSGLQDTEAFF.

This clonotype was counted between two and nine times. The V gene is TRBV7-9, the J gene TRBJ1-1; no reliable D call. Germline V gives CDR1 SEHNR, CDR2 FQNEAQ (reference sequence). This CDR3 spans 16 amino acids. Trimming shortened V by 1 base and J by 5 bases, and 17 bases separated the two germline ends. Here the CDR3 reads CASSLGPTPSKTEAFF. As DNA, the CDR3 is TGTGCCAGCAGCTTAGGGCCGACGCCTAGTAAGACTGAAGCTTTCTTT.

This clonotype was seen only a few times. The V gene is TRBV5-4, the J gene TRBJ2-7; 10 nucleotides line up with TRBD2. The CDR3 sequence is 17 residues long. From germline, CDR1 is SGHNT and CDR2 YYREEE (reference sequence). V gave up 4 bases and J gave up 4 bases; unmatched junction bases: 14. CDR3 coding DNA: TGTGCCAGCAGCCTAGGGGTGCCGGAGCGGGAGGGGTACGAGCAGTACTTC. Translation: CASSLGVPEREGYEQYF.

The chain carries TRBV6-4 and TRBJ2-1, with 8 nucleotides matching TRBD1. V shed 3 bases and J 6 bases; nucleotides not matched to a gene: 10. Germline assignment: CDR1 MRHNA and CDR2 SNTAGT. The CDR3 has 16 amino acids. The CDR3 nucleotides are TGTGCCAGCAGTGAACAGCCGGGACAGGCCTCCAATGAGCAGTTCTTC. It translates to CASSEQPGQASNEQFF.